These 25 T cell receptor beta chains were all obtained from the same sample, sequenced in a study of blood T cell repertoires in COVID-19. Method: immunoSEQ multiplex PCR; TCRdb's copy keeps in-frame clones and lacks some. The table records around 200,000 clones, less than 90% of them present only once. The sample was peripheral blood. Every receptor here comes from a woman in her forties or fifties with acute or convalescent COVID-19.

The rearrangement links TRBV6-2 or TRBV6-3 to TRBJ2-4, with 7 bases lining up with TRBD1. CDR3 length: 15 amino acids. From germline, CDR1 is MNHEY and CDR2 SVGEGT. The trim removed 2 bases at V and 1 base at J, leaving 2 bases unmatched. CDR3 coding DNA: TGTGCCAGCAGTTACCCGGGACAGGCCAAAAACATTCAGTACTTC. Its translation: CASSYPGQAKNIQYF.

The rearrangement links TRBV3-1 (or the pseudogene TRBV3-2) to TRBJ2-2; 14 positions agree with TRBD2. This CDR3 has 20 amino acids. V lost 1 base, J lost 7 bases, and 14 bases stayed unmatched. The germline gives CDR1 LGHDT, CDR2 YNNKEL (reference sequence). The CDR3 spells CASSQGILGLAGVGDGELFF. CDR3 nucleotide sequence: TGTGCCAGCAGCCAAGGAATCCTGGGACTAGCGGGAGTTGGTGACGGGGAGCTGTTTTTT.

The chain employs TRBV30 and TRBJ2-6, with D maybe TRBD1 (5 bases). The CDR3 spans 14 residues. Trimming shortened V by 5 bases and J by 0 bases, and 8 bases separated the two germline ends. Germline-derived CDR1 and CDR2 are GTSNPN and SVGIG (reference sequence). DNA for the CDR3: TGTGCCTGGCAGGGCGGCTCTGGGGCCAACGTCCTGACTTTC. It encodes CAWQGGSGANVLTF.

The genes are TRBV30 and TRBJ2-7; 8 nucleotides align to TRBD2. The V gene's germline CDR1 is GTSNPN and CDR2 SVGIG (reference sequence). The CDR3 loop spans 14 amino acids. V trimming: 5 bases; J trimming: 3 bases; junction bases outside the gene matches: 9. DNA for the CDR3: TGTGCCTGGGGCCCGGGACTAGTCCACTACGAGCAGTACTTC. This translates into CAWGPGLVHYEQYF.

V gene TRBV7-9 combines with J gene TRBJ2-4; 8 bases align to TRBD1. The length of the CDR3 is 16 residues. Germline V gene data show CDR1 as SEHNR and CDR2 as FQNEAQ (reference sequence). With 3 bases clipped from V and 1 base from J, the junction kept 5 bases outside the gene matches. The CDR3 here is CASSFNQGAAKNIQYF. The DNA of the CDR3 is TGTGCCAGCAGCTTTAATCAGGGGGCGGCCAAAAACATTCAGTACTTC.

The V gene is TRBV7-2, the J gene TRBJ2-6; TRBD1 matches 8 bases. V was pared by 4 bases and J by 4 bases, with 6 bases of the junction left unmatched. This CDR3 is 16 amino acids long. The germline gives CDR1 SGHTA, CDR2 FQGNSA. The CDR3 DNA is TGTGCCAGCAGCTCGGACAGGGCTCTAGGGGCCAACGTCCTGACTTTC. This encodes CASSSDRALGANVLTF.

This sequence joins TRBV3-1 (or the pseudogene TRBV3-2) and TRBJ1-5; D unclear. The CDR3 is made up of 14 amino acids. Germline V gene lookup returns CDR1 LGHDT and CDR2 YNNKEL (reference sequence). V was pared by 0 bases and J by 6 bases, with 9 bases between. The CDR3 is CASSQESYSQPQHF. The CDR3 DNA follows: TGTGCCAGCAGCCAAGAGTCCTACAGTCAGCCCCAGCATTTT.

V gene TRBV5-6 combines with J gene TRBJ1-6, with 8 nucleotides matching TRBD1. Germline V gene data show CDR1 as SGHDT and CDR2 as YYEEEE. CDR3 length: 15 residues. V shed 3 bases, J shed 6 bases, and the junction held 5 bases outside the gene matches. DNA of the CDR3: TGTGCCAGCAGCTCTCCGGGACAGGCTAATTCACCCCTCCACTTT. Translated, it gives CASSSPGQANSPLHF.

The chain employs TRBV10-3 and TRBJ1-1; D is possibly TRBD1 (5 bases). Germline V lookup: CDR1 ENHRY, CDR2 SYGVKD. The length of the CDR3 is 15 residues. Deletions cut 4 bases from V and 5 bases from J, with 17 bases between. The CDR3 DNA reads TGTGCCATCAGTGGCCGGGACTCCGGAGGGACTGAAGCTTTCTTT. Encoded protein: CAISGRDSGGTEAFF.

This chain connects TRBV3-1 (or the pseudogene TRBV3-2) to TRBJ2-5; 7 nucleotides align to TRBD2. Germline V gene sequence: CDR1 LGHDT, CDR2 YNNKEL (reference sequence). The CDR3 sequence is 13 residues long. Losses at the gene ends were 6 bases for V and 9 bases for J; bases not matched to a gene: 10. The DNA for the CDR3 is TGTGCCAGCAGTGGACTAGAGGTAACCCCCCAGTACTTC. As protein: CASSGLEVTPQYF.

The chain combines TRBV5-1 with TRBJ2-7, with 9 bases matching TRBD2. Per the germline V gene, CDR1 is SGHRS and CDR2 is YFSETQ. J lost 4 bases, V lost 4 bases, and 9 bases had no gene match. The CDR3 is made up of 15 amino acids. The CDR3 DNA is TGCGCCAGCAGCCTTAGCGGGAGTTTCGGGTACGAGCAGTACTTC. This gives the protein CASSLSGSFGYEQYF.

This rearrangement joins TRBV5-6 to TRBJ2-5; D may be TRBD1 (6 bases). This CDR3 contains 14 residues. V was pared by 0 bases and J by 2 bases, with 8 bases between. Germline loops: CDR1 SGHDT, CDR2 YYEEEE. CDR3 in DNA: TGTGCCAGCAGCTTGGACAGGGTACAAGAGACCCAGTACTTC. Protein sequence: CASSLDRVQETQYF.

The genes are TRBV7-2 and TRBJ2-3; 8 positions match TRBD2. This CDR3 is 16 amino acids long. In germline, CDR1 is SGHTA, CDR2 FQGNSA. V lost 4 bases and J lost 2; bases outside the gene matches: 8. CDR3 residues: CASSSGLALLTDTQYF. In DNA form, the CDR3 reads TGTGCCAGCAGCTCCGGACTAGCCCTACTCACAGATACGCAGTATTTT.

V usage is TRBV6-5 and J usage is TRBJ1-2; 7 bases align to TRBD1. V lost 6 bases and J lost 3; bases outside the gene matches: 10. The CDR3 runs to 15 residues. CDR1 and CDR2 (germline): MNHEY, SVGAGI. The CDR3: CASRKPGQRHYGYTF. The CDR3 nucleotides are TGTGCCAGCAGGAAACCGGGACAGAGGCACTATGGCTACACCTTC.

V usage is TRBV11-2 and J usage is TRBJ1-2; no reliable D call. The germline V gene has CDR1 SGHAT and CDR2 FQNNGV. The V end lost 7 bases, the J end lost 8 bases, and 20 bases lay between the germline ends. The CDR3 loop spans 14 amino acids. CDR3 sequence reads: CASTLPGVYSGYTF. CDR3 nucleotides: TGTGCCAGCACCCTGCCCGGAGTCTACTCGGGCTACACCTTC.

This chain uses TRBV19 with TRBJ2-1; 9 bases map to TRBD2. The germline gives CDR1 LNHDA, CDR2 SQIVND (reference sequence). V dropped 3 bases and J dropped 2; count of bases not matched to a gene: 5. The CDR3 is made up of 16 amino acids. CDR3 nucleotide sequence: TGTGCCAGTAGTATGCGGGGGGGGTCCCCCTACAATGAGCAGTTCTTC. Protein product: CASSMRGGSPYNEQFF. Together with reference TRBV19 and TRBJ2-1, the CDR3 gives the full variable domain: DGGITQSPKYLFRKEGQNVTLSCEQNLNHDAMYWYRQDPGQGLRLIYYSQIVNDFQKGDIAEGYSVSREKKESFPLTVTSAQKNPTAFYLCASSMRGGSPYNEQFFGPGTRLTVL.

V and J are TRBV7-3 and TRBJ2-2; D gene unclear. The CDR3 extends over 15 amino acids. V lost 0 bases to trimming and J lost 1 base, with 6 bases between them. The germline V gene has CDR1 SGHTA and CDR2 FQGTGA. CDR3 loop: CASSLTIGNTGELFF. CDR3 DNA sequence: TGTGCCAGCAGCTTAACGATCGGGAACACCGGGGAGCTGTTTTTT. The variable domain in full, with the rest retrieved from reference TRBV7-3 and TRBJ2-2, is GAGVSQTPSNKVTEKGKYVELRCDPISGHTALYWYRQSLGQGPEFLIYFQGTGAADDSGLPNDRFFAVRPEGSVSTLKIQRTERGDSAVYLCASSLTIGNTGELFFGEGSRLTVL.

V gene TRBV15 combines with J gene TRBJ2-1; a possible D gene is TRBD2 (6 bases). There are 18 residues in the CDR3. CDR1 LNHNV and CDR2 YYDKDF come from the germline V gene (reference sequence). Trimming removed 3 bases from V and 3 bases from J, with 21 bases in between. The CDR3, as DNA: TGTGCCACCAGCAGTACTCTCCTGGGCGGGACCCACTACAATGAGCAGTTCTTC. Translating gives CATSSTLLGGTHYNEQFF.

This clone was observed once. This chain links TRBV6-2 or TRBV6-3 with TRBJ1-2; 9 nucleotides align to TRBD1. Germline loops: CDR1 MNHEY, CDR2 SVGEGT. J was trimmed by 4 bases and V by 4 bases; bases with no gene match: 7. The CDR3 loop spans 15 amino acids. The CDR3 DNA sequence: TGTGCCAGCAGTTCCGTGACAGGGGGACTCTATGGCTACACCTTC. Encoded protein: CASSSVTGGLYGYTF.

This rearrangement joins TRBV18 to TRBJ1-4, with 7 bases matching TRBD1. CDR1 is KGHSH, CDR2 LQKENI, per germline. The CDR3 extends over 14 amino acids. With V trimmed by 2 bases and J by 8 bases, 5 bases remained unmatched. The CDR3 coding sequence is TGTGCCAGCTCACCAGAGGGGGCTGGGGAAAAACTGTTTTTT. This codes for CASSPEGAGEKLFF.

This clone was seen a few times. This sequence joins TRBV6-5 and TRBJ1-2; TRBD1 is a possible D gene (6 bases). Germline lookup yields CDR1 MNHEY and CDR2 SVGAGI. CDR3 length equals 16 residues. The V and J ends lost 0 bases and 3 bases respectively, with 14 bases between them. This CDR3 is CASSYSAAGADYGYTF. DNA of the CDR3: TGTGCCAGCAGTTACTCGGCGGCGGGGGCAGACTATGGCTACACCTTC.

The CDR3 coding sequence is TGTGCCAGCAGCCCGTGGGGCAACCTGGGGCAAGAGACCCAGTACTTC. Translated: CASSPWGNLGQETQYF. V and J are TRBV9 and TRBJ2-5, with D perhaps matching TRBD1 (5 bases). V lost 4 bases, J lost 2 bases, and 18 bases lay in between. The CDR3 consists of 16 residues. Looked up from germline, CDR1 is SGDLS and CDR2 is YYNGEE.

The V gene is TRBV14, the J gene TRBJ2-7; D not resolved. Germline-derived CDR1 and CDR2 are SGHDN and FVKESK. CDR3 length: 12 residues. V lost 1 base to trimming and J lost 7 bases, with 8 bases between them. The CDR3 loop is CASSQVGLEQYF. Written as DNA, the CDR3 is TGTGCCAGCAGCCAAGTGGGCCTAGAGCAGTACTTC. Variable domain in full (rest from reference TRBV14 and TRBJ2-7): EAGVTQFPSHSVIEKGQTVTLRCDPISGHDNLYWYRRVMGKEIKFLLHFVKESKQDESGMPNNRFLAERTGGTYSTLKVQPAELEDSGVYFCASSQVGLEQYFGPGTRLTVT.

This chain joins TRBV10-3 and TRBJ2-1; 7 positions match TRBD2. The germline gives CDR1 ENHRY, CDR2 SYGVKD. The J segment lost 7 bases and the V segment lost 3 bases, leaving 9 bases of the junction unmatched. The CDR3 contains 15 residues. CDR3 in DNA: TGTGCCATCAGTGAAAGAAGCGGGGCCGAGAATGAGCAGTTCTTC. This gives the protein CAISERSGAENEQFF.

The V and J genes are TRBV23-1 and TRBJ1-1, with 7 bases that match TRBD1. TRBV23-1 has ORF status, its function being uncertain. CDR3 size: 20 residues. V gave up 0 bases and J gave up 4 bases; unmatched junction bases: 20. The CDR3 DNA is TGCGCCAGCAGTCAATCGGAACCCCCCCGGACAGGCGAAGTATGCACTGAAGCTTTCTTT. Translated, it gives CASSQSEPPRTGEVCTEAFF.